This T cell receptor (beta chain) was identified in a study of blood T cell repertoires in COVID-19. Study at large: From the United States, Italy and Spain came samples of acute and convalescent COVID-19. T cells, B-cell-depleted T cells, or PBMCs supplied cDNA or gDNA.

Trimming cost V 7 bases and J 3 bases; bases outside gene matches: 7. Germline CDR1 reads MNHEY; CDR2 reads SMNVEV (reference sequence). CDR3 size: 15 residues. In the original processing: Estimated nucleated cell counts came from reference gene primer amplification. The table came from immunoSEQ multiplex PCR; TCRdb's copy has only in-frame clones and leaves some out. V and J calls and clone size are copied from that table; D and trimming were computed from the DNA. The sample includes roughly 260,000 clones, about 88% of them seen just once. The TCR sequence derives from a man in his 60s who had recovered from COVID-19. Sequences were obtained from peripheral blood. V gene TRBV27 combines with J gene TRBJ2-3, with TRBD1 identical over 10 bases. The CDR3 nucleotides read TGTGCCAGCACCCGTCGGGGACAGGGGACAGATACGCAGTATTTT. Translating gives CASTRRGQGTDTQYF.